Shown below are 17 T cell receptor beta chains from a single sample sequenced in a study of shared clonotypes between healthy human individuals. Profiling relied on immunoSEQ multiplex PCR, and the TCRdb table lists in-frame clones only, not all of them. The table has around 2.5 million clones, roughly 93% seen once. The sample comprised naive CD4+ T cells from PBMCs. Subset noted: CD45RA+ positively selected. These receptors all come from a man aged 18 to 29 in good health. Some clones in this sample may be carry-over from other donors' samples.

V is TRBV7-7 and J is TRBJ2-5, with D perhaps TRBD2 (5 bases). Trimming cost V 1 base and J 5 bases, with 8 bases left between them. CDR3 length: 13 residues. The germline V gene encodes CDR1 SSHAT and CDR2 FNYEAQ (reference sequence). CDR3 sequence: CASSLGRLETQYF. CDR3 sequence (DNA): TGTGCCAGCAGCTTAGGGAGGCTGGAGACCCAGTACTTC.

The chain couples TRBV4-1 to TRBJ2-5; the D is unclear. This CDR3 is built from 16 residues. The V and J ends lost 1 base and 3 bases respectively, with 15 bases between them. Germline CDR1 MGHRA, CDR2 YSYEKL. The CDR3 nucleotides are TGCGCCAGCAGCCAAGGGAGCTCCGGCGCGAAAGAGACCCAGTACTTC. Protein product: CASSQGSSGAKETQYF.

The chain employs TRBV7-6 and TRBJ2-3; perhaps TRBD1 as D (5 bases). The CDR3 is made up of 15 amino acids. Germline values: CDR1 SGHVS, CDR2 FNYEAQ. The ends were cut back, 1 base at V and 0 bases at J, with 8 bases in the middle. The CDR3 here is CASSLEGSSTDTQYF. DNA of the CDR3: TGTGCCAGCAGCTTAGAGGGGTCCAGCACAGATACGCAGTATTTT.

V usage is TRBV7-9 and J usage is TRBJ2-1, with 11 bases fitting TRBD2. The CDR3 is 14 residues long. J lost 6 bases, V lost 7 bases, and 5 bases had no gene match. The germline V gene encodes CDR1 SEHNR and CDR2 FQNEAQ (reference sequence). CDR3: CASTRLAGSNEQFF. The CDR3, as DNA: TGTGCCAGCACCAGACTAGCGGGGAGCAATGAGCAGTTCTTC.

The rearrangement joins TRBV11-3 to TRBJ1-1; D is ambiguous. The germline gives CDR1 SGHNT, CDR2 YENEEA. This CDR3 spans 13 amino acids. Trimming pared 2 bases from V and 1 base from J, leaving 5 bases between. In nucleotides, the CDR3 is TGTGCCAGCAGCTTAATCCCGAACACTGAAGCTTTCTTT. It codes for CASSLIPNTEAFF.

This chain joins TRBV4-2 and TRBJ1-4; D remains ambiguous. The CDR3 spans 15 residues. Germline values: CDR1 LGHNA, CDR2 YNFKEQ. Between the trimmed V and J ends, which lost 1 base and 4 bases, there was a span of 10 bases. CDR3 nucleotide sequence: TGTGCCAGCAGCCAAGCGGGAGGTCGTAATGAAAAACTGTTTTTT. Amino acid sequence: CASSQAGGRNEKLFF.

A word on this clone: Different DNA sequences within this sample yield the same CDR3. V is TRBV15 and J is TRBJ1-5, with no clear D. Germline values: CDR1 LNHNV, CDR2 YYDKDF (reference sequence). CDR3 length: 12 residues. V lost 2 bases and J 5 bases, leaving 4 bases between the germline ends. The CDR3 reads CATSRSDQPQHF. As DNA, the CDR3 is TGTGCCACCAGCAGATCGGATCAGCCCCAGCATTTT.

This chain's CDR3 is CASSPPSGPEAFF. In nucleotides, the CDR3 is TGTGCCAGCTCACCACCCTCCGGGCCTGAAGCTTTCTTT. The V gene is TRBV18, the J gene TRBJ1-1; D is unresolved. V lost 0 bases and J lost 6, with 8 bases in between. Germline V gene sequence: CDR1 KGHSH, CDR2 LQKENI. This CDR3 region has 13 residues.

The chain carries TRBV2 and TRBJ2-2; 7 bases line up with TRBD1. V shed 7 bases, J shed 5 bases, and the junction held 4 bases outside the gene matches. CDR1 is SNHLY and CDR2 is FYNNEI in the germline V gene. The CDR3 runs 13 residues. DNA for the CDR3: TGTGCCAGCATAGGGGGCATAACCGGGGAGCTGTTTTTT. This codes for CASIGGITGELFF. The full variable domain, with the rest looked up from reference TRBV2 and TRBJ2-2, is EPEVTQTPSHQVTQMGQEVILRCVPISNHLYFYWYRQILGQKVEFLVSFYNNEISEKSEIFDDQFSVERPDGSNFTLKIRSTKLEDSAMYFCASIGGITGELFFGEGSRLTVL.

The chain links TRBV15 to TRBJ1-2; 7 bases map to TRBD1. This CDR3 has 15 amino acids. The V and J ends lost 0 bases and 4 bases, in that order; junction bases with no gene match: 5. The germline V gene has CDR1 LNHNV and CDR2 YYDKDF (reference sequence). CDR3 in DNA: TGTGCCACCAGCAGAGATTTGACAGGGACCTATGGCTACACCTTC. It translates to CATSRDLTGTYGYTF. Combining the CDR3 with reference TRBV15 and TRBJ1-2 gives the whole variable domain DAMVIQNPRYQVTQFGKPVTLSCSQTLNHNVMYWYQQKSSQAPKLLFHYYDKDFNNEADTPDNFQSRRPNTSFCFLDIRSPGLGDTAMYLCATSRDLTGTYGYTFGSGTRLTVV.

The chain has TRBV7-2 and TRBJ2-6, with TRBD2 matching 9 bases. Germline values: CDR1 SGHTA, CDR2 FQGNSA. J was trimmed by 13 bases and V by 3 bases; bases with no gene match: 7. There are 14 residues in the CDR3. CDR3 nucleotides: TGTGCCAGCAGCTTGTCCGGGACTAGCAAAGTCCTGACTTTC. It is translated as CASSLSGTSKVLTF. Looking up the rest from reference TRBV7-2 and TRBJ2-6 gives the full variable domain: GAGVSQSPSNKVTEKGKDVELRCDPISGHTALYWYRQSLGQGLEFLIYFQGNSAPDKSGLPSDRFSAERTGGSVSTLTIQRTQQEDSAVYLCASSLSGTSKVLTFGAGSRLTVL.

This rearrangement joins TRBV28 to TRBJ2-5; 9 bases fit TRBD2. There are 15 residues in the CDR3. The ends lost 5 bases at V and 2 bases at J; junction bases unmatched: 6. Germline assignment: CDR1 MDHEN and CDR2 SYDVKM. The CDR3 DNA sequence: TGTGCCAGCAGTGGGGTAGCGGGGGAACAAGAGACCCAGTACTTC. Amino acids: CASSGVAGEQETQYF. Full variable domain (missing parts from reference TRBV28 and TRBJ2-5): DVKVTQSSRYLVKRTGEKVFLECVQDMDHENMFWYRQDPGLGLRLIYFSYDVKMKEKGDIPEGYSVSREKKERFSLILESASTNQTSMYLCASSGVAGEQETQYFGPGTRLLVL.

The chain combines TRBV7-2 with TRBJ2-1; TRBD2 is a possible D gene (5 bases). The ends were cut back, 2 bases at V and 5 bases at J, with 10 bases in the middle. Germline-derived CDR1 and CDR2 are SGHTA and FQGNSA. This CDR3 contains 14 residues. CDR3 DNA: TGTGCCAGCAGCTTACGGGGTAGTAACAATGAGCAGTTCTTC. Its translation: CASSLRGSNNEQFF.

The chain recombines TRBV9 with TRBJ2-2, with D possibly matching TRBD2 (6 bases). The ends were cut back, 3 bases at V and 2 bases at J, with 11 bases in the middle. The germline gives CDR1 SGDLS, CDR2 YYNGEE. The CDR3 has 15 amino acids. CDR3 protein: CASSELAVNTGELFF. CDR3 coding DNA: TGTGCCAGCAGCGAGTTAGCGGTAAACACCGGGGAGCTGTTTTTT.

This clone was counted a single time. This rearrangement joins TRBV6-5 to TRBJ1-6; 7 bases align to TRBD1. Germline V gives CDR1 MNHEY, CDR2 SVGAGI. This CDR3 is built from 14 residues. J was trimmed by 10 bases and V by 2 bases; bases with no gene match: 5. CDR3 nucleotide sequence: TGTGCCAGCAGTTACGACAGGGCACACTCACCCCTCCACTTT. Its translation: CASSYDRAHSPLHF.

V is TRBV11-2 and J is TRBJ2-5; possible D gene TRBD1, 6 bases. Trimming stripped 3 bases from V and 5 bases from J, with 10 bases between. The CDR3 sequence is 13 residues long. Germline values: CDR1 SGHAT, CDR2 FQNNGV. The CDR3 region is CASSFRGMETQYF. The CDR3 DNA reads TGTGCCAGCAGCTTCAGGGGCATGGAGACCCAGTACTTC.

The chain carries TRBV2 and TRBJ1-1; D not resolved. V was clipped by 7 bases and J by 0 bases, with 18 bases between them. Germline V gives CDR1 SNHLY, CDR2 FYNNEI. The CDR3 totals 16 residues. The CDR3 DNA sequence: TGTGCCAGCATAGGACCTGTCTCTGTGATGAACACTGAAGCTTTCTTT. It codes for CASIGPVSVMNTEAFF.